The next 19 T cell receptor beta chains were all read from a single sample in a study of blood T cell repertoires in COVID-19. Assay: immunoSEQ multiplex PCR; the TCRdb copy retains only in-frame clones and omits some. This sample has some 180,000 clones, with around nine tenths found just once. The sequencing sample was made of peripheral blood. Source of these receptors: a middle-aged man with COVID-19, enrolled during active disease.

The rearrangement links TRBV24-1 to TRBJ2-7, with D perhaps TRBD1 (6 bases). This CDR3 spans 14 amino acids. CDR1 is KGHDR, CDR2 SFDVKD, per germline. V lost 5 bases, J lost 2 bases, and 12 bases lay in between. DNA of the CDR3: TGTGCCACCAGTGGTGGACAGATCCCCTACGAGCAGTACTTC. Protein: CATSGGQIPYEQYF.

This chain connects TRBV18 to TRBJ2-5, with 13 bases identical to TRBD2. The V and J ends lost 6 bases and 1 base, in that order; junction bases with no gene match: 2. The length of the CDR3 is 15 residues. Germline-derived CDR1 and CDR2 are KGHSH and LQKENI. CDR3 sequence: CASSTSGGAQETQYF. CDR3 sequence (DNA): TGTGCCAGCTCTACTAGCGGGGGGGCCCAAGAGACCCAGTACTTC.

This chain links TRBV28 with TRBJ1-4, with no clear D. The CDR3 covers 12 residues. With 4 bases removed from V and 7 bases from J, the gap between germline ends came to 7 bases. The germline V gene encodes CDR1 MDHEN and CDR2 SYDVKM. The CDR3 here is CASSSTSEKLFF. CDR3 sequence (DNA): TGTGCCAGCAGTTCCACGAGTGAAAAACTGTTTTTT.

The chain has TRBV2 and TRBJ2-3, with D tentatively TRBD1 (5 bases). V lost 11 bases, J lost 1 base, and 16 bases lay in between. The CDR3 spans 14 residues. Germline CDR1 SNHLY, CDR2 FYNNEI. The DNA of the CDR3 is TGTGCCGGAAAGTTGGACACAGGCACAGATACGCAGTATTTT. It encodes CAGKLDTGTDTQYF.

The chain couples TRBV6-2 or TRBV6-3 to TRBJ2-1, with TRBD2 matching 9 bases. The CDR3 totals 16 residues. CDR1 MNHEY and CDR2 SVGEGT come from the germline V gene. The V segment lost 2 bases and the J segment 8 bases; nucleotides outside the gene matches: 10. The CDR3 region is CASSYGLRGGFDEQFF. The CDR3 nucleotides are TGTGCCAGCAGTTACGGGCTGCGGGGGGGCTTCGATGAGCAGTTCTTC.

CDR3 amino acids: CASFGIVAGRMGYTF. The CDR3 nucleotides are TGTGCCAGCTTTGGGATCGTGGCAGGGCGGATGGGCTACACCTTC. The chain carries TRBV6-5 and TRBJ1-2, with a possible D match to TRBD1 (5 bases). Germline V CDR1 and CDR2: MNHEY, SVGAGI. V lost 8 bases, J lost 8 bases, and 24 bases lay in between. The CDR3 extends over 15 amino acids.

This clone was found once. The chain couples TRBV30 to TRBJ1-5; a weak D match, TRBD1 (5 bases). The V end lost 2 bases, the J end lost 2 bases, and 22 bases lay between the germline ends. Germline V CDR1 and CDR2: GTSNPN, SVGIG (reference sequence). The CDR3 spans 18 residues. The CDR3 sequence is CAWSKTTRGAWGNQPQHF. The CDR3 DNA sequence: TGTGCCTGGAGTAAGACCACAAGGGGCGCCTGGGGCAATCAGCCCCAGCATTTT.

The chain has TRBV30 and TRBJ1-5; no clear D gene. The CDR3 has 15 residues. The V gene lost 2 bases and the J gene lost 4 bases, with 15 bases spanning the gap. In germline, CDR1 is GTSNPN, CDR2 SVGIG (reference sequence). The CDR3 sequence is CAWSQRAVVNQPQHF. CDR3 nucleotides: TGTGCCTGGAGTCAGCGAGCTGTCGTGAATCAGCCCCAGCATTTT.

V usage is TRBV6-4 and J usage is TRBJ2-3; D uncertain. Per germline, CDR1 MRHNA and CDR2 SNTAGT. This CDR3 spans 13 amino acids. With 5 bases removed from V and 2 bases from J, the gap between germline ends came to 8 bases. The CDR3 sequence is CASSLELTDTQYF. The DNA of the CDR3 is TGTGCCAGCAGTTTAGAGCTCACAGATACGCAGTATTTT.

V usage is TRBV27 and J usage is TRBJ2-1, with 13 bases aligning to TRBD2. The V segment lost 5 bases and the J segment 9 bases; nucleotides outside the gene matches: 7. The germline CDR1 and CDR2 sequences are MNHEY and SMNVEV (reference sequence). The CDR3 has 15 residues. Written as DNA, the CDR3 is TGTGCCAGCAGTCTAGGGACTAGCGGGACCTCTGAGCAGTTCTTC. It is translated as CASSLGTSGTSEQFF.

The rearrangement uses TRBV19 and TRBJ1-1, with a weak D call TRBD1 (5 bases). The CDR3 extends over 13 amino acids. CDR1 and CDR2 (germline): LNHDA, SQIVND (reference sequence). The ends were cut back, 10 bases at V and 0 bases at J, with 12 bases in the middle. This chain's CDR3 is CATLRGLNTEAFF. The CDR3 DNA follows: TGTGCCACCTTAAGGGGCCTGAACACTGAAGCTTTCTTT.

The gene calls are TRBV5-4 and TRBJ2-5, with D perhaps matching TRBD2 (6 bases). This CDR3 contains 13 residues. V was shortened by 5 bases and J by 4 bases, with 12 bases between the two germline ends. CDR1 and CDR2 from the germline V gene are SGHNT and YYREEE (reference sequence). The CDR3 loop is CASRPAGRETQYF. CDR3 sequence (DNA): TGTGCCAGCAGGCCCGCGGGGAGAGAGACCCAGTACTTC. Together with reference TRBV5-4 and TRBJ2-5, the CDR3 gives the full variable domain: ETGVTQSPTHLIKTRGQQVTLRCSSQSGHNTVSWYQQALGQGPQFIFQYYREEENGRGNFPPRFSGLQFPNYSSELNVNALELDDSALYLCASRPAGRETQYFGPGTRLLVL.

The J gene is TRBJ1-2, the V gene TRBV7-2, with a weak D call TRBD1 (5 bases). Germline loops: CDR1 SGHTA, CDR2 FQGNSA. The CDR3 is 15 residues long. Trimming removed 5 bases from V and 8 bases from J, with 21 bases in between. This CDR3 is CASSPSAQGPFGYTF. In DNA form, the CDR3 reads TGTGCCAGCAGCCCCTCGGCGCAGGGCCCCTTCGGCTACACCTTC. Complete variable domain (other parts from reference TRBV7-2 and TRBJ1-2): GAGVSQSPSNKVTEKGKDVELRCDPISGHTALYWYRQSLGQGLEFLIYFQGNSAPDKSGLPSDRFSAERTGGSVSTLTIQRTQQEDSAVYLCASSPSAQGPFGYTFGSGTRLTVV.

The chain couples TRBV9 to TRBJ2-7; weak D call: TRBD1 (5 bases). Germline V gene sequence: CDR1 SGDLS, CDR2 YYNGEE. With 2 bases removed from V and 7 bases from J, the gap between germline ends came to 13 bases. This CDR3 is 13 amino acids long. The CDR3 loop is CASSVGPGLEQYF. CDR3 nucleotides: TGTGCCAGCAGCGTTGGGCCAGGGCTTGAGCAGTACTTC.

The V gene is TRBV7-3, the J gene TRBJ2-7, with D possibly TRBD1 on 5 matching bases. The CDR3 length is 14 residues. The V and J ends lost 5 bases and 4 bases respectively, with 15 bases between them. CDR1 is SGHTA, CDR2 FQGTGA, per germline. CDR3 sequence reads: CASSPTGSGYEQYF. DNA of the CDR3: TGTGCCAGCAGCCCTACGGGCTCAGGGTACGAGCAGTACTTC.

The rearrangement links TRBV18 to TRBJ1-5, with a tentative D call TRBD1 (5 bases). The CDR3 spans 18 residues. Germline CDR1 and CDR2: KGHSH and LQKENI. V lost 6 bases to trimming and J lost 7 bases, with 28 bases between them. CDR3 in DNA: TGTGCCAGCTCCCCTACCCCCTTACCAGGAGGGCGGGGGCAGCCCCAGCATTTT. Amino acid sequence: CASSPTPLPGGRGQPQHF.

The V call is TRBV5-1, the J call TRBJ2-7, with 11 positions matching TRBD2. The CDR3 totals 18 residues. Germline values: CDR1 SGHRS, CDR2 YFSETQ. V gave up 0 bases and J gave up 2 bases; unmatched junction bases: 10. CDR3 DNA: TGCGCCAGCAGCTTGGAAACTAGCGGGAGTTCTAGAGCCTACGAGCAGTACTTC. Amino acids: CASSLETSGSSRAYEQYF.

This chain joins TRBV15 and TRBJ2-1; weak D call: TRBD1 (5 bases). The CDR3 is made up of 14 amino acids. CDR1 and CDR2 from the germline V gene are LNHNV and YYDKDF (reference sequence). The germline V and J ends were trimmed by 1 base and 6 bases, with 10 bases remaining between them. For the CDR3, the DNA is TGTGCCACCAGCAGAGGACAGTCTTTCAATGAGCAGTTCTTC. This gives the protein CATSRGQSFNEQFF.

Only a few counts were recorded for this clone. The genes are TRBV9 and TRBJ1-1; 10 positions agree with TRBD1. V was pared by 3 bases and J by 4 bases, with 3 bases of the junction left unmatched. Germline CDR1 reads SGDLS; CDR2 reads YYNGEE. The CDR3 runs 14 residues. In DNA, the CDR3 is TGTGCCAGCAGCGCCGGACAGGGGGGCACTGAAGCTTTCTTT. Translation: CASSAGQGGTEAFF.